This T cell receptor beta chain was sequenced during a study of persistence of HIV-infected CD4 T cells. Study summary: Two participants gave one leukapheresis sample; others gave up to roughly 180 mL blood repeatedly.

This clone was detected only once. What it binds is unknown. The libraries were made with immunoSEQ version 4 in survey mode. Some clones are missing from TCRdb's copy, which holds only in-frame ones; the method was immunoSEQ multiplex PCR. Found here are about 60,000 clones, roughly 75% of them singletons; the top ten hold 1.5% to 2%. Germline CDR1 DFQATT, CDR2 SNEGSKA (reference sequence). This CDR3 comprises 15 residues. V shed 3 bases and J 5 bases; nucleotides not matched to a gene: 11. The stimulus was an HIV-1 Gag 15-mer peptide pool, about 1 ug/peptide/mL. Sorted nonresponding memory CD4+ T cells were CD40L-negative, CD69-negative, CD45RO-high. For at least 4 years, plasma HIV-1 RNA was undetectable (<50 copies/mL). Donors had CD4+ T cell counts above 400 cells/uL and were CMV-seropositive.

The rearrangement uses TRBV20-1 and TRBJ1-1, with 8 bases lining up with TRBD1. This material consisted of CD4+ T cells sorted from PBMCs after 18-hour stimulation, taken from a patient who received antiretroviral therapy. The clonotype originates from an adult man with HIV who was CMV-seropositive. CDR3 bases: TGCAGTGCTAGTCGGCAGGGGGCTTTCGGGACTGAAGCTTTCTTT. Translated, it gives CSASRQGAFGTEAFF.